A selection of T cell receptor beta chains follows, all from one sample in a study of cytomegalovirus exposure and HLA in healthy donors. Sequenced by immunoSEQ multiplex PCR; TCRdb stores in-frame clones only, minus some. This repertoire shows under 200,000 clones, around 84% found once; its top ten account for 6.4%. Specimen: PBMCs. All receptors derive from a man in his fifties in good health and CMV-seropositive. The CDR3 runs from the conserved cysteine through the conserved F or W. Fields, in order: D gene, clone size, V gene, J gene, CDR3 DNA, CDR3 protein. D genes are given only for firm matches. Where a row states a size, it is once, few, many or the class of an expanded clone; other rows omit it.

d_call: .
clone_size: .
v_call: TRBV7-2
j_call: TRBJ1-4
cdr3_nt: TGTGCCAGCAGCTTAGACAGGGCGAGTGAAAAACTGTTTTTT
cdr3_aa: CASSLDRASEKLFF

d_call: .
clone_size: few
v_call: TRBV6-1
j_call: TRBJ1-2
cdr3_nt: TGTGCCAGCAGTGAAGTAGTCTATGGCTACACCTTC
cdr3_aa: CASSEVVYGYTF

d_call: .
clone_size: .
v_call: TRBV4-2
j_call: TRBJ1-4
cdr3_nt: TGTGCCAGCAGCCAAGGTCCTCCGGGGAAACTGTTTTTT
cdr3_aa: CASSQGPPGKLFF

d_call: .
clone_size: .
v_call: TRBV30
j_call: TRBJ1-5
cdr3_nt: TGTGCCTGGAGTGAAGCGGGACACGAAAGCAATCAGCCCCAGCATTTT
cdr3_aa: CAWSEAGHESNQPQHF

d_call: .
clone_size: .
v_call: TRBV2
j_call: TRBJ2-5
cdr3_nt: TGTGCCAGCAGTACGGACTCCCAAGAGACCCAGTACTTC
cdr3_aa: CASSTDSQETQYF

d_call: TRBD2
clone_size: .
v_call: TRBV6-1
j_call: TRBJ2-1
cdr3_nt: TGTGCCAGCAGTGAAAGGGAGCGGGAGGTGAGGAATGAGCAGTTCTTC
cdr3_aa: CASSEREREVRNEQFF

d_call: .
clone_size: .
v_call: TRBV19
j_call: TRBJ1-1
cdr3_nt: TGTGCCAGTACCCGACAGGTGAACACTGAAGCTTTCTTT
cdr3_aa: CASTRQVNTEAFF

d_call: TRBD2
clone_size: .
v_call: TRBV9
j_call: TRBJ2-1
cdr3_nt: TGTGCCAGCAGCGTCCGGGGGGGCCGGAATGAGCAGTTCTTC
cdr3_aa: CASSVRGGRNEQFF

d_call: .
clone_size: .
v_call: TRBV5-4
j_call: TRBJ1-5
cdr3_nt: TGTGCCAGCAGCTCCCTTCCGGGTAGCAATCAGCCCCAGCATTTT
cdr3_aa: CASSSLPGSNQPQHF

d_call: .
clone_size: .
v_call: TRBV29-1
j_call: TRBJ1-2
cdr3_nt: TGCAGCGTTGTAATTACGTCGGGTGGCTACACCTTC
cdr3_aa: CSVVITSGGYTF

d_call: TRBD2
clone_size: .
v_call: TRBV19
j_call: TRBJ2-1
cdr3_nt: TGTGCCAGTAGTCCCAGCGGGAGGGCGGGTTACAATGAGCAGTTCTTC
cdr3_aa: CASSPSGRAGYNEQFF

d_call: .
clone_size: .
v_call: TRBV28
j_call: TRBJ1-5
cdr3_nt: TGTGCCAGCAGTCCCGTTTCGAGGACAGTGCATTTT
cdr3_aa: CASSPVSRTVHF

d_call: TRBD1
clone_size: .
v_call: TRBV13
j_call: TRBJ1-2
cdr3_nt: TGTGCCAGCAGCTCAAGGACAGGGGGCGCCGGCTATGGCTACACCTTC
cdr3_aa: CASSSRTGGAGYGYTF

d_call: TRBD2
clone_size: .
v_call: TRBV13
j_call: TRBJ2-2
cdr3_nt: TGTGCCAGCAGCTTCACTAGCGGGAGGGCCGGGTCCGGGGAGCTGTTTTTT
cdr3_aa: CASSFTSGRAGSGELFF

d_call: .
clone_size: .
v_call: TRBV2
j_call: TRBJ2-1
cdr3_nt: TGTGCCAGTTGCCTTCGGGACCGATCGACAGGTTTCAAGACGGATGAGCAGTTCTTC
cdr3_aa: CASCLRDRSTGFKTDEQFF

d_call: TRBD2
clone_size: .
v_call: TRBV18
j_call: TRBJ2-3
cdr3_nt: TGTGCCAGCTCGCGGACTAGCAGTACTAGCACAGATACGCAGTATTTT
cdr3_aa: CASSRTSSTSTDTQYF

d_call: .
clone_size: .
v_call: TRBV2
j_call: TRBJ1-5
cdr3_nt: TGTGCCAGCAGAGAAGGGACACCTAGCAATCAGCCCCAGCATTTT
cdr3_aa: CASREGTPSNQPQHF

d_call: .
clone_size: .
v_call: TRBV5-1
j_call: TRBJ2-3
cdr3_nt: TGCGCCAGCAGGCAGACAGCTTGGGTGACGGATACGCAGTATTTT
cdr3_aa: CASRQTAWVTDTQYF

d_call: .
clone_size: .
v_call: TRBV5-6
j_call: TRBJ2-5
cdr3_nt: TGTGCCAGCAGCGGCGGGAACTCCGCTAAAGGGACCCAGTACTTC
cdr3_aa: CASSGGNSAKGTQYF

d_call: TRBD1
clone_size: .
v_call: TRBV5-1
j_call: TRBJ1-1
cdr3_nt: TGCGCCAGCAGCTTGTTCCGGACAGGGGATACTGAAGCTTTCTTT
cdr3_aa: CASSLFRTGDTEAFF

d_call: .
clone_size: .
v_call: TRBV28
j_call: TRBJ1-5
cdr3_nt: TGTGCCAGCACCAACGGGGGTCACAGCAATCAGCCCCAGCATTTT
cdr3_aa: CASTNGGHSNQPQHF

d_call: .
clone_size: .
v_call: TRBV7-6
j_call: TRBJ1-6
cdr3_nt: TGTGCCAGCAGCTTGTGGTCCGACAGCATAGGACCCCTCCACTTT
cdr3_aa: CASSLWSDSIGPLHF

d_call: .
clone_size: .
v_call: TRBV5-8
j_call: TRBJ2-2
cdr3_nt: TGTGCCAGCAGCTCGGACCAGGGGATCACCGGGGAGCTGTTTTTT
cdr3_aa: CASSSDQGITGELFF

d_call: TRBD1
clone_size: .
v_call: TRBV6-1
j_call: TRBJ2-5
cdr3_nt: TGTGCCAGCAGTAGTCCGACAGGGGGCTGGGAGACCCAGTACTTC
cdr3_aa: CASSSPTGGWETQYF

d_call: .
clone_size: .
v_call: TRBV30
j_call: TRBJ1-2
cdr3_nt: TGTGCCTGGAGTGCACAGGTCCTGGATGGCTACACCTTC
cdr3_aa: CAWSAQVLDGYTF

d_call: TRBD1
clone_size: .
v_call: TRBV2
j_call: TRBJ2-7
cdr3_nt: TGTGCCAGCAGTGAACTAGGACAGGGGGCCTACGAGCAGTACTTC
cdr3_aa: CASSELGQGAYEQYF

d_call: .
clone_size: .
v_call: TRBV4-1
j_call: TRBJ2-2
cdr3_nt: TGCGCCAGCAGCCACTCGTCGGGGATGGGGAACACCGGGGAGCTGTTTTTT
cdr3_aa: CASSHSSGMGNTGELFF

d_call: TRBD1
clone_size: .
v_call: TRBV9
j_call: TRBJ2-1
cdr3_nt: TGTGCCAGCAGCGTAGAGGGACAGATCGACAATGAGCAGTTCTTC
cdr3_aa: CASSVEGQIDNEQFF

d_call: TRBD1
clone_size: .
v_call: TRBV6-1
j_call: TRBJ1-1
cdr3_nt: TGTGCCAGCATCCCACTAGGGACAGGGTACACTGAAGCTTTCTTT
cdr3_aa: CASIPLGTGYTEAFF